This TCR beta chain was observed in a study of monozygotic twins with inflammatory bowel disease. CDR3 length: 16 amino acids. From germline, CDR1 is SGHDT and CDR2 YYEEEE. Researchers isolated total RNA from whole blood without sorting T cells. Study-level results: Repertoire similarity did not differ between concordant and discordant twins, possibly owing to limited power.

Making each TCR library took 3,000 to 4,500 ng of total RNA. From its re-call of the 5' RACE reads, TCRdb lists each CDR3 protein once, without DNA. The sample holds nearly 450,000 distinct CDR3 sequences. With respect to this clonotype: What it binds is not known.

This TCR was sampled from a human donor with ulcerative colitis or Crohn's disease, or a healthy co-twin of an affected twin (not recorded which). What was sequenced was blood. The rearrangement uses TRBV5-6 and TRBJ1-6. The CDR3 loop is CASSFQSGPRNSPLHF.